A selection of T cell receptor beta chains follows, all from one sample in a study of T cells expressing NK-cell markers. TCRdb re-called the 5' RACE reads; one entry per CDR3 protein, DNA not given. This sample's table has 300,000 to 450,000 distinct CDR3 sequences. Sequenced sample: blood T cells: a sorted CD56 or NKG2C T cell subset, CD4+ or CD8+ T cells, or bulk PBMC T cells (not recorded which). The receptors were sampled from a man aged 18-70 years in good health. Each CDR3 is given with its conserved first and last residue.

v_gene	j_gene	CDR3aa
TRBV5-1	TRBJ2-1	CASSLASQTPSRYNEQFF
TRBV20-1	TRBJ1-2	CSGGGQQGAVNYGYTF
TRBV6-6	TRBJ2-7	CASTPATYYEQYF
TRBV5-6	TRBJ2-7	CASSRLTGGSYEQYF
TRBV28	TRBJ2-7	CASSSSAGGGSDEQYF
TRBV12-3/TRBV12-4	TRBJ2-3	CASSPRTGKVEGQTDTQYF
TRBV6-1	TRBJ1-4	CASRAGTRHTEKLFF
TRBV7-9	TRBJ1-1	CASSQMTGYGTEAFF
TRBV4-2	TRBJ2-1	CASSPIGTSDLFYNEQFF
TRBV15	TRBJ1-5	CATSRGGGQGRQPQHF
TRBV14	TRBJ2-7	CASSQAIPWNEQYF
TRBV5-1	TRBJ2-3	CASSPSGGGNTQYF
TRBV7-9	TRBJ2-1	CASNLPSGGKNNEQFF
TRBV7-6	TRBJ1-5	CASSLATGQFNQPQHF
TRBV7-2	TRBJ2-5	CASSLLTGARLQETQYF
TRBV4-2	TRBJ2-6	CASSPRTAGANVLTF
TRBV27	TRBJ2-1	CASSLLASYHNEQFF
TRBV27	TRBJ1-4	CASSSLGVTNEKLFF
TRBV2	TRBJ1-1	CASRPWTGLAFF
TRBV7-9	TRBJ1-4	CASSLVGGVAEKLFF
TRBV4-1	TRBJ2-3	CASSQSPSGSSTDTQYF
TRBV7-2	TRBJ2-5	CASSPKLAGGPKTQYF
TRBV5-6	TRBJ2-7	CASSLYEARSISSGQYF
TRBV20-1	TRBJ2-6	CSAPGRVYGANVLTF
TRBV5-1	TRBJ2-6	CATTGTVVSGANVLTF
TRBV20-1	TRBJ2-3	CSARQSSGGQMADTQYF
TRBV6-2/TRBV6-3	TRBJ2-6	CASSYTGQGASGANVLTF
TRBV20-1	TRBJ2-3	CSARDHGGETDTQYF